The T cell receptor (beta chain) described here comes from a study of CD8+ T cells in alopecia areata. About the research overall: Patients in the treated group were given tofacitinib by mouth, 5 to 10 mg twice a day. General observations from the study: An increase in clonality over normal scalp was evident in lesional scalp, especially alopecia totalis/universalis.

cDNA reverse transcribed from extracted RNA served as the sequencing template. Sequencing used immunoSEQ multiplex PCR; TCRdb keeps in-frame clones, though not all of them. The profile covers roughly 130,000 clones, with roughly 58% appearing a single time and 4.5% taken by the ten largest. A word on this clone: Its antigen is unknown.

Lesional scalp tissue (obtained by punch biopsy) and peripheral blood were collected from alopecia areata patients. The CDR3 is 11 amino acids. Germline lookup yields CDR1 MNHEY and CDR2 SVGAGI. Trimming cost V 2 bases and J 8 bases, with 7 bases left between them. The sample was CD4+ T cells sorted from blood, taken at week 0. The receptor was derived from a human donor with alopecia areata. V usage is TRBV6-5 and J usage is TRBJ2-7; TRBD2 might be the D (5 bases). DNA of the CDR3: TGTGCCAGCAGTTACGAGACTAAGCAGTACTTC. It encodes CASSYETKQYF.